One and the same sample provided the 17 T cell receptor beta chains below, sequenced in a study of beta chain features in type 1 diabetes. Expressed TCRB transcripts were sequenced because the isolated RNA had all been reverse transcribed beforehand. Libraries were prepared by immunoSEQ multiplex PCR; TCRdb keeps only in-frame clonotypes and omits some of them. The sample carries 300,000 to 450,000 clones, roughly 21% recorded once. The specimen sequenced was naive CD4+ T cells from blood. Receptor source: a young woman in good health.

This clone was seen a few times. This CDR3 reads CASSSQGSEAFF. The CDR3 nucleotides read TGTGCCAGCAGTTCACAGGGGTCTGAAGCTTTCTTT. The chain joins TRBV28 to TRBJ1-1, with 7 nucleotides matching TRBD1. The CDR3 is made up of 12 amino acids. From germline, CDR1 is MDHEN and CDR2 SYDVKM. V shed 4 bases, J shed 6 bases, and the junction held 2 bases outside the gene matches.

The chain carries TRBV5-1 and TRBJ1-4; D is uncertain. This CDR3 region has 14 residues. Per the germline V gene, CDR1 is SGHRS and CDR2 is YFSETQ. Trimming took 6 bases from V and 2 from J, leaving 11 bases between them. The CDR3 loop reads CASNAGATNEKLFF. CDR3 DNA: TGCGCCAGCAATGCTGGAGCGACTAATGAAAAACTGTTTTTT.

The CDR3 spells CASSQGSEKLFF. CDR3 coding DNA: TGCGCCAGCAGCCAAGGGAGCGAAAAACTGTTTTTT. The chain combines TRBV4-3 with TRBJ1-4, with D uncertain. The germline V gene has CDR1 LGHNA and CDR2 YSLEER. CDR3 length: 12 amino acids. V was clipped by 1 base and J by 8 bases, with 5 bases between them.

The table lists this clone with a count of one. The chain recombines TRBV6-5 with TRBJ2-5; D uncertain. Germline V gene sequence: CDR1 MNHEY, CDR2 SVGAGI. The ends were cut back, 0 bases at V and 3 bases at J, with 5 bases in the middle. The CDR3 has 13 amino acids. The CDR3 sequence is CASSYSPEETQYF. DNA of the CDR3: TGTGCCAGCAGTTACTCCCCAGAAGAGACCCAGTACTTC.

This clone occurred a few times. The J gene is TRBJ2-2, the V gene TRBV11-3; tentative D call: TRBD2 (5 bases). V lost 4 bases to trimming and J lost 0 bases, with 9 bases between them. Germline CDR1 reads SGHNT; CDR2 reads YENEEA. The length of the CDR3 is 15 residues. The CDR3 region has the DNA TGTGCCAGCAGCTCCCGGGGATCGAACACCGGGGAGCTGTTTTTT. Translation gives CASSSRGSNTGELFF.

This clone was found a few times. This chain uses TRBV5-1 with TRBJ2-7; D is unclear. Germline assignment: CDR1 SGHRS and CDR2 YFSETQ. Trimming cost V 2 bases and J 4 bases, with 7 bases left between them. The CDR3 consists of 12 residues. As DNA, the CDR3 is TGCGCCAGCAGCTTTGGCTTATACGAGCAGTACTTC. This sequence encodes CASSFGLYEQYF.

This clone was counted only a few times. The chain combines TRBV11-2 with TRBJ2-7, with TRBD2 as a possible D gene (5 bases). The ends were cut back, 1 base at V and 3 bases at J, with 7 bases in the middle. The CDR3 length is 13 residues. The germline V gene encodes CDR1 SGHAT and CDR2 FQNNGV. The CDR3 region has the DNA TGTGCCAGCAGCTTAGCGGGGTTCTACGAGCAGTACTTC. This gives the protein CASSLAGFYEQYF.

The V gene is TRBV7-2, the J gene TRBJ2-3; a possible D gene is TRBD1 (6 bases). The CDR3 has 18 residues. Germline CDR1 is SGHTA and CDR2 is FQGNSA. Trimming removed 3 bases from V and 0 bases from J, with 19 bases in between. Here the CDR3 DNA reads TGTGCCAGCAGCTTGAGGACAGCCCTTAGGACTAGCACAGATACGCAGTATTTT. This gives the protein CASSLRTALRTSTDTQYF.

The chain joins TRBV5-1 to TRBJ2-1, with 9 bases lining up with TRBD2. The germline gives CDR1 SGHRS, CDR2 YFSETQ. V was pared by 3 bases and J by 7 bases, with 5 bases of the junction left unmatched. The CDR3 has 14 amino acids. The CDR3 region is CASSSNAGGNEQFF. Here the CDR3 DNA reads TGCGCCAGCAGCTCCAATGCGGGGGGGAATGAGCAGTTCTTC. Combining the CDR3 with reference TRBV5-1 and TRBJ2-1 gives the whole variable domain KAGVTQTPRYLIKTRGQQVTLSCSPISGHRSVSWYQQTPGQGLQFLFEYFSETQRNKGNFPGRFSGRQFSNSRSEMNVSTLELGDSALYLCASSSNAGGNEQFFGPGTRLTVL.

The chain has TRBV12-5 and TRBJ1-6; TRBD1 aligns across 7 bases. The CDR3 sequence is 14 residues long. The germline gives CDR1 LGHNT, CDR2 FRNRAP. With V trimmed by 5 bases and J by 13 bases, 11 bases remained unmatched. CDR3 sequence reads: CASGPGTATNPLHF. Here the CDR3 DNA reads TGTGCTAGTGGTCCCGGGACAGCTACTAATCCCCTCCACTTT.

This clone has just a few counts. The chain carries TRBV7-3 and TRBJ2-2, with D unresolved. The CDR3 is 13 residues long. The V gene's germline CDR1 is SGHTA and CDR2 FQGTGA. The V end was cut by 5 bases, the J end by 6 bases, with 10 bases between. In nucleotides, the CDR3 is TGTGCCAGCAGCACGCGAAGAGCCGGGGAGCTGTTTTTT. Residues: CASSTRRAGELFF.

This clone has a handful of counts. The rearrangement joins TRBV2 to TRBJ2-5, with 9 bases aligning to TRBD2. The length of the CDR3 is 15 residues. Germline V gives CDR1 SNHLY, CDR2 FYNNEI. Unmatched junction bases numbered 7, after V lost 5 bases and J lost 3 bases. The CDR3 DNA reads TGTGCCAGCAGTATCTGGGGGACTAGCAAAGAGACCCAGTACTTC. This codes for CASSIWGTSKETQYF.

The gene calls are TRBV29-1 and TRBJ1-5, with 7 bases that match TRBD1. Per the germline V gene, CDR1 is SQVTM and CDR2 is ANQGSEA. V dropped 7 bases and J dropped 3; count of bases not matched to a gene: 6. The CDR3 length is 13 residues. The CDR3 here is CSASDRVNQPQHF. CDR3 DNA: TGCAGCGCCTCCGACAGGGTCAATCAGCCCCAGCATTTT.

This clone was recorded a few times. As DNA, the CDR3 is TGTGCCAGCAGCCCGGGTCGGTCCCCTTACAATGAGCAGTTCTTC. Translated: CASSPGRSPYNEQFF. This chain connects TRBV7-3 to TRBJ2-1; D is ambiguous. The CDR3 is 15 amino acids. Germline V gene sequence: CDR1 SGHTA, CDR2 FQGTGA. Trimming removed 5 bases from V and 4 bases from J, with 15 bases in between.

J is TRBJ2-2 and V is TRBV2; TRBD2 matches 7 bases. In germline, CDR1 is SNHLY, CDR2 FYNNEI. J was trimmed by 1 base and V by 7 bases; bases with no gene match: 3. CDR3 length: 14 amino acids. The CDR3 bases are TGTGCCAGCACGCAGCGGGGGAACACCGGGGAGCTGTTTTTT. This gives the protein CASTQRGNTGELFF.

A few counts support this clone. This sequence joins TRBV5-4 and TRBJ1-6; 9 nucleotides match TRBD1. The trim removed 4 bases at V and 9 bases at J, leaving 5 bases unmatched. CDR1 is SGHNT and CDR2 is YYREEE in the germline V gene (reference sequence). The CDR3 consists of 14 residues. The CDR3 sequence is CASSLGQGISPLHF. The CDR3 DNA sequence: TGTGCCAGCAGCCTCGGACAGGGGATTTCACCCCTCCACTTT.

Here the CDR3 DNA reads TGCAGCGTTGCAGCGGAGGGATCTGGGGCCAACGTCCTGACTTTC. Its translation: CSVAAEGSGANVLTF. The V call is TRBV29-1, the J call TRBJ2-6; D possibly corresponds to TRBD2 (6 bases). The germline V gene encodes CDR1 SQVTM and CDR2 ANQGSEA. V shed 4 bases and J shed 1 base, with 11 bases lying between them. The CDR3 has 15 residues.